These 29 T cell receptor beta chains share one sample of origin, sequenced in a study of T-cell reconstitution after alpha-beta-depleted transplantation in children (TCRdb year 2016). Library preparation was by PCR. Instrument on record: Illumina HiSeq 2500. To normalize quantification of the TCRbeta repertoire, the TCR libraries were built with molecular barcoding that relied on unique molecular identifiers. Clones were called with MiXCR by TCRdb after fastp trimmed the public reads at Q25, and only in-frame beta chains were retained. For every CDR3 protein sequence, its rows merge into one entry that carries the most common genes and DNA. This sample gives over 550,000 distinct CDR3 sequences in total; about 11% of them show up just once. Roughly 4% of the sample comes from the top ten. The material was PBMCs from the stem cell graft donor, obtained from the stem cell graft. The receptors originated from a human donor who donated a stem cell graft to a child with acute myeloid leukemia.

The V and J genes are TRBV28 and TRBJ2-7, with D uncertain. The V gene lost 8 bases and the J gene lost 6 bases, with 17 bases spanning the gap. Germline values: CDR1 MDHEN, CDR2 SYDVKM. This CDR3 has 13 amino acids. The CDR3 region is CASLDRAVGEQYF. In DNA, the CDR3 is TGTGCCAGCCTAGACCGGGCTGTTGGCGAGCAGTACTTC.

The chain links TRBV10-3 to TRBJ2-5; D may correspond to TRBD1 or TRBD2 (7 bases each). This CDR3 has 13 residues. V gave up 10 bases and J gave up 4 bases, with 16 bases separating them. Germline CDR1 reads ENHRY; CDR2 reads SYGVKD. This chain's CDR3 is CATATGEGETQYF. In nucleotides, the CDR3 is TGTGCCACGGCCACAGGGGAGGGAGAGACCCAGTACTTC.

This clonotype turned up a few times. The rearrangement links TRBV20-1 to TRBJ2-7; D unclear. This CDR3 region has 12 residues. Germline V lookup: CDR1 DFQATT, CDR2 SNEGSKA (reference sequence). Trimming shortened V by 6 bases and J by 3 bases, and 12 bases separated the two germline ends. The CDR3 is CSARPQNYEQYF. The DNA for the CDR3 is TGCAGTGCCAGACCACAGAACTACGAGCAGTACTTC.

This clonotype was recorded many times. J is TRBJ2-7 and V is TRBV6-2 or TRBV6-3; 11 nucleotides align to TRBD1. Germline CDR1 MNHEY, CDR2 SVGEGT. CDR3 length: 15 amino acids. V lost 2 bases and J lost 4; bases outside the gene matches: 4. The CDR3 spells CASSYQDRGRYEQYF. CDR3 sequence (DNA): TGTGCCAGCAGTTACCAGGACAGGGGGCGGTACGAGCAGTACTTC.

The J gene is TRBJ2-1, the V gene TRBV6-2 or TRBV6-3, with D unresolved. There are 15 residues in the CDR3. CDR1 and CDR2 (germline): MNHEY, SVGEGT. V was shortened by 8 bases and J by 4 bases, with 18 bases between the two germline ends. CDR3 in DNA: TGTGCCAGCTCGACCCCTAGGTTCCCGTACAATGAGCAGTTCTTC. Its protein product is CASSTPRFPYNEQFF.

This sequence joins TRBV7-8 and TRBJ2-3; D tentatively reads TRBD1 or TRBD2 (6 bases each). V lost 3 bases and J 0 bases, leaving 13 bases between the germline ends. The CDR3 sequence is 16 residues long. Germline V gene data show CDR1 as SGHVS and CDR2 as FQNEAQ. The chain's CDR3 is CASSLLQGTSTDTQYF. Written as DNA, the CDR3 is TGTGCCAGCAGCTTGTTGCAGGGGACTAGCACAGATACGCAGTATTTT.

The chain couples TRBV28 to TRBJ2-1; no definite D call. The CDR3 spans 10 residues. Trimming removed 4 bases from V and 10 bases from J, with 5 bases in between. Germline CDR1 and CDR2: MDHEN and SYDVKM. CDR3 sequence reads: CASSSQEQFF. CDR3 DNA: TGTGCCAGCAGTTCCCAGGAGCAGTTCTTC.

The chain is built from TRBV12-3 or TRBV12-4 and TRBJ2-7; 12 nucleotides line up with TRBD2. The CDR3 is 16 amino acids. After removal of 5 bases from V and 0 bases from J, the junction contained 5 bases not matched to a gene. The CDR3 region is CASSPGLAGYSYEQYF. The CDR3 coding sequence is TGTGCCAGCAGTCCAGGACTAGCGGGATACTCCTACGAGCAGTACTTC.

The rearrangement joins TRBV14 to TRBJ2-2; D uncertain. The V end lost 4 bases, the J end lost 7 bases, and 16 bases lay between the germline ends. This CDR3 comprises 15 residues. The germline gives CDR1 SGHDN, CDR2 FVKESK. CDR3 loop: CASSPRNLVGGELFF. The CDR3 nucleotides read TGTGCCAGCAGCCCGCGAAACCTTGTGGGCGGGGAGCTGTTTTTT.

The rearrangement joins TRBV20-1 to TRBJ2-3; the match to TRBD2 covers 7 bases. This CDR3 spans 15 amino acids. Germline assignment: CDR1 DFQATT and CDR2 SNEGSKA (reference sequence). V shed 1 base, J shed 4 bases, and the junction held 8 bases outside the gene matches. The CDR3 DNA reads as TGCAGTGCTAGAGTGAGAGGACTAGGGGCAGATACGCAGTATTTT. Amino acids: CSARVRGLGADTQYF.

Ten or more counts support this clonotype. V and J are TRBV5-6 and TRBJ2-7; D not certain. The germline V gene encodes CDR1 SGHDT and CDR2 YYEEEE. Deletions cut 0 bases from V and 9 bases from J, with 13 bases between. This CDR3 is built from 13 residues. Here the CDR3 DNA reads TGTGCCAGCAGCTTGGGGAACACGGTCGGGCAGTACTTC. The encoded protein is CASSLGNTVGQYF.

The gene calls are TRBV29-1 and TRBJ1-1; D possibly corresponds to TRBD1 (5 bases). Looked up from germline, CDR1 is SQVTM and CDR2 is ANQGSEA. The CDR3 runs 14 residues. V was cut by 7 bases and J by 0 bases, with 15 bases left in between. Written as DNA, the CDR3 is TGCAGCGCAGCCCTGACAGCTATGAACACTGAAGCTTTCTTT. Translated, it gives CSAALTAMNTEAFF.

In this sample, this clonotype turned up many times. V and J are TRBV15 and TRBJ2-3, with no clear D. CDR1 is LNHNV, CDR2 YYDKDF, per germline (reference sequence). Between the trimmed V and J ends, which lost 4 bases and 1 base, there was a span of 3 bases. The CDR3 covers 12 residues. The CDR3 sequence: CATSTRTDTQYF. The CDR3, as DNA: TGTGCCACCAGCACGCGCACAGATACGCAGTATTTT. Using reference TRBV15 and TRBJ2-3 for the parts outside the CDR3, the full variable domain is DAMVIQNPRYQVTQFGKPVTLSCSQTLNHNVMYWYQQKSSQAPKLLFHYYDKDFNNEADTPDNFQSRRPNTSFCFLDIRSPGLGDTAMYLCATSTRTDTQYFGPGTRLTVL.

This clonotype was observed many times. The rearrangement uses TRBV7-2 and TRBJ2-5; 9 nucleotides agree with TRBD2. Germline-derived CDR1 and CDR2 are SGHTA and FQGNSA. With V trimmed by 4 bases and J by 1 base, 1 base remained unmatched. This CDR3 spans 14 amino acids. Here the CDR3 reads CASSWTSAQETQYF. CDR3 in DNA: TGTGCCAGCAGCTGGACTAGCGCCCAAGAGACCCAGTACTTC.

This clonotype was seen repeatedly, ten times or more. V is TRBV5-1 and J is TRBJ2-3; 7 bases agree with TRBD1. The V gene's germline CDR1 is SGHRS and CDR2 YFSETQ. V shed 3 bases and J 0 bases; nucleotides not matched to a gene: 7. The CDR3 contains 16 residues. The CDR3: CASSSLGGPSTDTQYF. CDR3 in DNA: TGCGCCAGCAGCTCACTAGGGGGCCCGAGCACAGATACGCAGTATTTT.

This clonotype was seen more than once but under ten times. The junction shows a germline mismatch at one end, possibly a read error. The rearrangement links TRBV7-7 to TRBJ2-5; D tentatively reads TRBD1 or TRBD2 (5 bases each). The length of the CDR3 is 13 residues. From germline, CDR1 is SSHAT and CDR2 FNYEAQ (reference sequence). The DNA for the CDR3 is TGTGCTAGCAGCCGGGACGGCCAAGAGACCCAGTACTTC. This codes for CASSRDGQETQYF.

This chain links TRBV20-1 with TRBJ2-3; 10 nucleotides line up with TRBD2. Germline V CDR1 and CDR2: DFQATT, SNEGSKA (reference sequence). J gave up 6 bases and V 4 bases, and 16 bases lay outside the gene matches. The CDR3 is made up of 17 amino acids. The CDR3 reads CSATLQAGGPRGDTQYF. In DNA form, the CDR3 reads TGCAGTGCTACCCTCCAAGCGGGAGGGCCCAGGGGCGATACGCAGTATTTT.

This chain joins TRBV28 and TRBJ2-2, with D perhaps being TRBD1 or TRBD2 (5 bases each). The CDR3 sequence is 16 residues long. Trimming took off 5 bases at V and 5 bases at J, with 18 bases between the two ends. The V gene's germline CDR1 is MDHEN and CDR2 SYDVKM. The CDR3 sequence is CASSPVGLARTGELFF. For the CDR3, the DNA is TGTGCCAGCAGTCCCGTGGGGCTAGCAAGAACCGGGGAGCTGTTTTTT.

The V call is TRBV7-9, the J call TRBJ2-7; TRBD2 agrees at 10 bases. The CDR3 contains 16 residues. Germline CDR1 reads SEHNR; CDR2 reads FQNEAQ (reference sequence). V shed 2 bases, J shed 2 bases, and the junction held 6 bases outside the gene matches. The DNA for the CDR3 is TGTGCCAGCAGCTTATGGAGCGGGAGGGCGACCTACGAGCAGTACTTC. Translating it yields CASSLWSGRATYEQYF.

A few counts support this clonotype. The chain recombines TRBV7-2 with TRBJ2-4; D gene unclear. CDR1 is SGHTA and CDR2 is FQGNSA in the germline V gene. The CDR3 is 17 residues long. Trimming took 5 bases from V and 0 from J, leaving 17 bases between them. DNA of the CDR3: TGTGCCAGCAGCCCCCAATCCGCTTCAATAGCCAAAAACATTCAGTACTTC. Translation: CASSPQSASIAKNIQYF.

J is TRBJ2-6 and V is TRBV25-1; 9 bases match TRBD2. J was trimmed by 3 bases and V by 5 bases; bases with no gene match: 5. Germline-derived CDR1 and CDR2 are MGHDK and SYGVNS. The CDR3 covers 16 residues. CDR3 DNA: TGTGCCAGCAGTTGGGCTAGCGGGAATGGGGCCAACGTCCTGACTTTC. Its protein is CASSWASGNGANVLTF. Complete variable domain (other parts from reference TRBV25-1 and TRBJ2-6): EADIYQTPRYLVIGTGKKITLECSQTMGHDKMYWYQQDPGMELHLIHYSYGVNSTEKGDLSSESTVSRIRTEHFPLTLESARPSHTSQYLCASSWASGNGANVLTFGAGSRLTVL.

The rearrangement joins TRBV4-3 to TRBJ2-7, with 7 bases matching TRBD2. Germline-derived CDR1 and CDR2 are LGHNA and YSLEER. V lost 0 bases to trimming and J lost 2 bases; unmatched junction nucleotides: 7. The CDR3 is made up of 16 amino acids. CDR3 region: CASSQDGLAVPYEQYF. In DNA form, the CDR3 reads TGCGCCAGCAGCCAAGATGGGCTAGCGGTTCCCTACGAGCAGTACTTC.

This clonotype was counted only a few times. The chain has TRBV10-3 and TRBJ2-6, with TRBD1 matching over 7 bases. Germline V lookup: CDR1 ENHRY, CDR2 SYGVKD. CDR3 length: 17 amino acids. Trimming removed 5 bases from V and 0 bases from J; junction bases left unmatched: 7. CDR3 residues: CAISHPGQSSGANVLTF. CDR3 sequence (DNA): TGTGCCATCAGTCATCCGGGACAGAGCTCTGGGGCCAACGTCCTGACTTTC.

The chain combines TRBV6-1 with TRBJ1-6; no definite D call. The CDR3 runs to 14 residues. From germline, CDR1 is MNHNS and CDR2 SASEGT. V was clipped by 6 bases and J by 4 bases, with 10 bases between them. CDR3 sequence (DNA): TGTGCCAGCAGGATTGAGGATTATAATTCACCCCTCCACTTT. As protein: CASRIEDYNSPLHF.

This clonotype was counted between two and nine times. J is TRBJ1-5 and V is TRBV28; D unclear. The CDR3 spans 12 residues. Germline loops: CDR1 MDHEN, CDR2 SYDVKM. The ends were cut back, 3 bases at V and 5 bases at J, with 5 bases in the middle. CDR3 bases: TGTGCCAGCAGTTTGAGTTATCAGCCCCAGCATTTT. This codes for CASSLSYQPQHF.

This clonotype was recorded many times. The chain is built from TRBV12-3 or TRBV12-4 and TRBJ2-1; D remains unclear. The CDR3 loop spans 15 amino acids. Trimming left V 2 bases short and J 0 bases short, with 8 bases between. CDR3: CASSLMSLSYNEQFF. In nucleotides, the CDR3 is TGTGCCAGCAGTTTAATGAGTCTCTCCTACAATGAGCAGTTCTTC.

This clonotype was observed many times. CDR3 DNA: TGTGCCAGCGGTCAACAGGGGGCCCAAGAGACCCAGTACTTC. This sequence encodes CASGQQGAQETQYF. The V gene is TRBV5-4, the J gene TRBJ2-5; 9 bases agree with TRBD1. Germline V gene lookup returns CDR1 SGHNT and CDR2 YYREEE (reference sequence). V was clipped by 7 bases and J by 1 base; unmatched bases: 5. The CDR3 runs to 14 residues.

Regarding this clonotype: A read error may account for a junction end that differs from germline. This CDR3 is CCARDWRRPTSTDTQYF. The CDR3 coding sequence is TGCTGTGCTAGAGATTGGCGTCGCCCGACTAGCACAGATACGCAGTATTTT. The chain joins TRBV20-1 to TRBJ2-3, with D unclear. The germline V gene has CDR1 DFQATT and CDR2 SNEGSKA (reference sequence). The CDR3 contains 17 residues.

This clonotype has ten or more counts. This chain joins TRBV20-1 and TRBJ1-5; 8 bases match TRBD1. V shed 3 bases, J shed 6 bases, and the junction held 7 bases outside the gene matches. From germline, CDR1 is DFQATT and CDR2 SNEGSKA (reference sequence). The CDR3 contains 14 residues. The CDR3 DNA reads TGCAGTGCTAGGGACAGGGCCATTGGTCAGCCCCAGCATTTT. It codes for CSARDRAIGQPQHF.